The T cell receptor (beta chain) under discussion was sequenced for a study of shared clonotypes between healthy human individuals. The CDR3 covers 14 residues. The germline V gene encodes CDR1 SGHKS and CDR2 YYEKEE (reference sequence). Trimming pared 4 bases from V and 9 bases from J, leaving 19 bases between. On this clone itself: Its specificity is unknown.

The CD4+ fraction was divided into a CD45RA+ naive subset and a CD45RA-negative memory subset. Study outcomes and limitations: Among the subsets, naive ones generally showed larger estimated richness than memory ones.

In the original workflow: ImmunoSEQ junction-only sequences lacked quality scores, so their filtering differed. The table came from immunoSEQ multiplex PCR; TCRdb's copy has only in-frame clones and leaves some out. V and J calls and clone size are given by that table; D and trimming were obtained from the DNA. Of roughly 2,300,000 clones in the sample, 85% to 95% were seen once. Sample: naive CD4+ T cells from PBMCs. As to subset: CD45RA+ positively selected. This chain joins TRBV5-5 and TRBJ1-2; TRBD1 might be the D (5 bases). This receptor was identified in a young man in good health. Some clones in this sample may be carry-over from other donors' samples. CDR3 DNA: TGTGCCAGCAGCCGAACCCTTGAAGGGGAGAGCTACACCTTC. Translation gives CASSRTLEGESYTF. Complete variable domain (other parts from reference TRBV5-5 and TRBJ1-2): DAGVTQSPTHLIKTRGQQVTLRCSPISGHKSVSWYQQVLGQGPQFIFQYYEKEERGRGNFPDRFSARQFPNYSSELNVNALLLGDSALYLCASSRTLEGESYTFGSGTRLTVV.